This T cell receptor beta chain was identified during a study of blood T cell repertoires in COVID-19. Libraries were prepared by immunoSEQ multiplex PCR; TCRdb keeps only in-frame clonotypes and omits some of them. The sample holds fewer than 300,000 clones, about nine tenths seen once. The sequencing input was PBMCs or T cells enriched from blood (not recorded which). The sequence was obtained from a woman aged 40 to 50 with acute COVID-19.

The CDR3 spells CSVEDGQTLGEQFF. The CDR3 DNA is TGCAGCGTTGAAGATGGACAGACTCTCGGGGAGCAGTTCTTC. V gene TRBV29-1 combines with J gene TRBJ2-1; D possibly corresponds to TRBD1 (6 bases). V was cut by 0 bases and J by 10 bases, with 16 bases left in between. Looked up from germline, CDR1 is SQVTM and CDR2 is ANQGSEA. This CDR3 comprises 14 residues.